The 20 T cell receptor beta chains given below trace back to one sample, sequenced in a study of radiotherapy plus CTLA-4 blockade in lung cancer. Sequenced by immunoSEQ multiplex PCR; TCRdb stores in-frame clones only, minus some. The repertoire holds roughly 90,000 clones, with 55% to 75% as singletons. The sample here was peripheral blood, taken from a patient treated with radiotherapy plus ipilimumab. All receptors derive from a human donor with non-small cell lung cancer that progressed on radiotherapy plus ipilimumab.

This chain links TRBV7-6 with TRBJ2-1, with D uncertain. This CDR3 spans 14 amino acids. The ends were cut back, 5 bases at V and 6 bases at J, with 14 bases in the middle. Germline values: CDR1 SGHVS, CDR2 FNYEAQ. CDR3 nucleotide sequence: TGTGCCAGCAGCCTCCACCAATACGCCAATGAGCAGTTCTTC. This encodes CASSLHQYANEQFF.

The J gene is TRBJ2-7, the V gene TRBV27; D possibly corresponds to TRBD2 (6 bases). Trimming took 0 bases from V and 4 from J, leaving 10 bases between them. CDR1 and CDR2 (germline): MNHEY, SMNVEV (reference sequence). This CDR3 region has 14 residues. The CDR3 spells CASSLSPGLYEQYF. In nucleotides, the CDR3 is TGTGCCAGCAGTTTATCTCCCGGACTATACGAGCAGTACTTC.

This rearrangement joins TRBV5-1 to TRBJ1-1; tentative D call: TRBD1 (5 bases). The CDR3 is made up of 15 amino acids. The germline V and J ends were trimmed by 0 bases and 1 base, with 10 bases remaining between them. Germline V CDR1 and CDR2: SGHRS, YFSETQ. Here the CDR3 DNA reads TGCGCCAGCAGCTTGGCGGGGACCCAGAACACTGAAGCTTTCTTT. This sequence encodes CASSLAGTQNTEAFF.

This clone has a handful of counts. This chain uses TRBV2 with TRBJ2-5; 7 nucleotides agree with TRBD1. Germline V lookup: CDR1 SNHLY, CDR2 FYNNEI. CDR3 length: 18 amino acids. V was clipped by 6 bases and J by 7 bases; unmatched bases: 23. This CDR3 is CASRKGAPSLGAFGTQYF. The CDR3 nucleotides read TGTGCCAGCAGGAAGGGGGCCCCTAGCCTCGGAGCCTTTGGGACCCAGTACTTC.

V usage is TRBV7-4 and J usage is TRBJ1-5; tentative D call: TRBD1 (6 bases). Per the germline V gene, CDR1 is SGHVT and CDR2 is SQSDAQ. The V end lost 5 bases, the J end lost 3 bases, and 17 bases lay between the germline ends. This CDR3 is 16 amino acids long. CDR3 coding DNA: TGTGCCAGCAGCCTAGTAGGGGGACGGCACAATCAGCCCCAGCATTTT. It yields the protein CASSLVGGRHNQPQHF.

This sequence joins TRBV9 and TRBJ1-1; D gene uncertain. The CDR3 runs 15 residues. V was cut by 4 bases and J by 0 bases, with 13 bases left in between. The V gene's germline CDR1 is SGDLS and CDR2 YYNGEE. The CDR3 protein is CASSPRARLNTEAFF. DNA for the CDR3: TGTGCCAGCAGCCCTCGAGCAAGATTGAACACTGAAGCTTTCTTT.

This chain links TRBV4-1 with TRBJ2-2; 8 bases align to TRBD1. Germline CDR1 reads MGHRA; CDR2 reads YSYEKL. This CDR3 region has 18 residues. With 4 bases clipped from V and 6 bases from J, the junction kept 16 bases outside the gene matches. DNA for the CDR3: TGCGCCAGCAGCCGCAGACAGGGGTCGCTCGAGGGACCCGGGGAGCTGTTTTTT. Amino acids: CASSRRQGSLEGPGELFF.

The V gene is TRBV11-2, the J gene TRBJ2-5, with TRBD1 as a possible D gene (5 bases). Trimming removed 5 bases at V and 2 bases at J, with 12 bases between. The CDR3 totals 14 residues. CDR1 is SGHAT and CDR2 is FQNNGV in the germline V gene. As DNA, the CDR3 is TGTGCCAGCAGCCTCGCAGGGAAACAAGAGACCCAGTACTTC. Amino acid sequence: CASSLAGKQETQYF.

The CDR3 loop is CASSADSGEQYF. The CDR3 DNA sequence: TGTGCCAGCAGCGCGGACTCGGGGGAGCAGTACTTC. The chain is built from TRBV5-4 and TRBJ2-7; tentatively, D is TRBD2 (5 bases). The germline V gene encodes CDR1 SGHNT and CDR2 YYREEE (reference sequence). V lost 4 bases and J lost 7, with 12 bases in between. The CDR3 length is 12 residues.

V and J are TRBV6-5 and TRBJ2-1; D perhaps matches TRBD2 (6 bases). CDR3 length: 14 residues. Per the germline V gene, CDR1 is MNHEY and CDR2 is SVGAGI. The V and J ends lost 4 bases and 8 bases respectively, with 15 bases between them. The CDR3 spells CASSFQGGGDEQFF. The CDR3 DNA reads as TGTGCCAGCAGTTTTCAGGGCGGCGGGGATGAGCAGTTCTTC.

The chain has TRBV27 and TRBJ1-2, with 7 positions matching TRBD1. Germline values: CDR1 MNHEY, CDR2 SMNVEV (reference sequence). Unmatched junction bases numbered 15, after V lost 3 bases and J lost 5 bases. This CDR3 is 17 amino acids long. The chain's CDR3 is CASSLAGGGGLVYGYTF. The CDR3 nucleotides are TGTGCCAGCAGTTTGGCAGGTGGAGGGGGCTTGGTTTATGGCTACACCTTC.

The chain employs TRBV6-6 and TRBJ2-7; D might be TRBD1 (6 bases). The CDR3 runs to 14 residues. The V and J ends lost 7 bases and 7 bases respectively, with 20 bases between them. The germline V gene encodes CDR1 MNHNY and CDR2 SVGAGI (reference sequence). Here the CDR3 DNA reads TGTGCCAGCACCTCGGACAGAGTACATTGGGAGCAGTACTTC. It is translated as CASTSDRVHWEQYF.

This clone was seen more than once but under ten times. V gene TRBV5-1 combines with J gene TRBJ2-7; 7 bases map to TRBD1. This CDR3 spans 13 amino acids. Per the germline V gene, CDR1 is SGHRS and CDR2 is YFSETQ. V lost 4 bases, J lost 3 bases, and 4 bases stayed unmatched. CDR3 nucleotides: TGCGCCAGCAGCGAGGGGGACAGCTACGAGCAGTACTTC. Its translation is CASSEGDSYEQYF.

This clone was counted between two and nine times. The chain couples TRBV28 to TRBJ2-7; D is ambiguous. This CDR3 is built from 14 residues. The germline V and J ends were trimmed by 2 bases and 2 bases, with 10 bases remaining between them. Germline V gene data show CDR1 as MDHEN and CDR2 as SYDVKM. CDR3 coding DNA: TGTGCCAGCAGTTTACTCCCCCGGGCCTACGAGCAGTACTTC. Residues: CASSLLPRAYEQYF.

The chain has TRBV6-6 and TRBJ2-7; 8 nucleotides agree with TRBD1. CDR1 and CDR2 (germline): MNHNY, SVGAGI (reference sequence). This CDR3 contains 14 residues. Trimming removed 2 bases from V and 5 bases from J; junction bases left unmatched: 5. The DNA of the CDR3 is TGTGCCAGCAGTTACGGCAGGGGGCGCCACGAGCAGTACTTC. Amino acid sequence: CASSYGRGRHEQYF.

V is TRBV6-6 and J is TRBJ2-7; 7 nucleotides align to TRBD1. After removal of 9 bases from V and 1 base from J, the junction contained 9 bases not matched to a gene. CDR3 size: 14 residues. Per germline, CDR1 MNHNY and CDR2 SVGAGI (reference sequence). The CDR3 coding sequence is TGTGCCAGTCGTCGAGGGGGCTCTTCCTACGAGCAGTACTTC. Translating it yields CASRRGGSSYEQYF.

This chain uses TRBV11-2 with TRBJ2-7, with D possibly being TRBD2 (5 bases). The CDR3 is 12 amino acids. V was trimmed by 5 bases and J by 7 bases, leaving 12 bases between them. CDR1 SGHAT and CDR2 FQNNGV come from the germline V gene. The CDR3 loop reads CASSATSGEQYF. In DNA form, the CDR3 reads TGTGCCAGCAGCGCGACTTCGGGGGAGCAGTACTTC.

A note on this clone: This sample also contains other DNA sequences that code for the same CDR3. The chain links TRBV2 to TRBJ1-6; 10 nucleotides match TRBD1. CDR3 length: 15 residues. J was trimmed by 7 bases and V by 3 bases; bases with no gene match: 3. From germline, CDR1 is SNHLY and CDR2 FYNNEI. The CDR3 region has the DNA TGTGCCAGCAGTGAGAGGGGACAGGGGAATTCACCCCTCCACTTT. This translates into CASSERGQGNSPLHF.

The V call is TRBV6-5, the J call TRBJ2-1; no clear D gene. This CDR3 comprises 13 residues. CDR1 MNHEY and CDR2 SVGAGI come from the germline V gene. V lost 0 bases, J lost 12 bases, and 12 bases lay in between. The CDR3 is CASSYSKSRPQFF. CDR3 bases: TGTGCCAGCAGTTACTCGAAGTCTAGACCGCAGTTCTTC.

This clone turned up a few times. The chain joins TRBV27 to TRBJ2-7; possibly TRBD1 for D (5 bases). CDR3 length: 13 residues. V lost 7 bases, J lost 5 bases, and 15 bases lay in between. The V gene's germline CDR1 is MNHEY and CDR2 SMNVEV (reference sequence). The DNA for the CDR3 is TGTGCCAGCAACGCAGGGAACCTAAACGAGCAGTACTTC. Translating gives CASNAGNLNEQYF.